A single sample gave rise to the 6 T cell receptor beta chains below, sequenced in a study of Graves' ophthalmopathy and Graves' hyperthyroidism. The study amplified TCR beta CDR3 regions using RNA transcripts. First-round RT-PCR with HTBI primers preceded a second-round multiplex PCR. One entry per CDR3 protein, called by TCRdb with MiXCR from the multiplex PCR reads. The table shows about 1.1 million distinct CDR3 sequences, with 35% to 40% occurring only once. Sequenced input: peripheral blood or thyroid tissue (not recorded which). The receptors originated from an adult man with Graves' hyperthyroidism.

This clonotype was counted ten times or more. The CDR3 loop reads CASSLGISGDGEKLFF. The CDR3 DNA sequence: TGTGCCAGCAGCTTAGGTATTTCAGGGGACGGTGAAAAACTGTTTTTT. V and J are TRBV7-6 and TRBJ1-4; maybe TRBD1 (6 bases). In germline, CDR1 is SGHVS, CDR2 FNYEAQ. The CDR3 is 16 amino acids. Trimming took off 1 base at V and 7 bases at J, with 16 bases between the two ends.

In this sample, this clonotype turned up many times. This chain joins TRBV19 and TRBJ2-5, with TRBD1 matching 8 bases. This CDR3 region has 14 residues. The germline CDR1 and CDR2 sequences are LNHDA and SQIVND (reference sequence). The V gene end was trimmed by 4 bases and the J gene end by 4 bases; junction bases not matched to a gene: 5. The CDR3 is CASSTPGQGETQYF. CDR3 nucleotides: TGTGCCAGTAGTACCCCTGGACAGGGAGAGACCCAGTACTTC.

Concerning this clonotype itself: No DNA is shown, since the ends of the CDR3 on it are uncertain; the CDR3 is the one TCRdb lists. CDR3 amino acids: CASSPGAKTQYFGPTEAFF. The V gene is TRBV4-1, the J gene TRBJ1-1; the D call TRBD1 from the table was never checked on the DNA. The germline V gene encodes CDR1 MGHRA and CDR2 YSYEKL. The CDR3 spans 19 residues, counting both ends.

This clonotype was detected ten times or more. Here the CDR3 reads CASSIGQMSSGNTIYF. The CDR3 region has the DNA TGCGCCAGCAGCATCGGACAGATGAGCTCTGGAAACACCATATATTTT. The V and J genes are TRBV5-1 and TRBJ1-3; tentative D call: TRBD1 (6 bases). Germline CDR1 and CDR2: SGHRS and YFSETQ. The length of the CDR3 is 16 residues. The V end was cut by 4 bases, the J end by 0 bases, with 14 bases between.

This clonotype has only a few counts. The chain couples TRBV7-2 to TRBJ2-5; the match to TRBD1 covers 8 bases. CDR3 length equals 13 residues. Germline CDR1 SGHTA, CDR2 FQGNSA. J was trimmed by 5 bases and V by 10 bases; bases with no gene match: 9. CDR3 protein: CAIRTDRGETQYF. The CDR3 DNA sequence: TGTGCCATCAGAACCGACAGGGGTGAGACCCAGTACTTC.

This clonotype was detected many times. This chain joins TRBV10-3 and TRBJ2-7, with D possibly TRBD1 on 5 matching bases. CDR3 length equals 15 residues. V was cut by 0 bases and J by 3 bases, with 12 bases left in between. Germline assignment: CDR1 ENHRY and CDR2 SYGVKD. CDR3 in amino acids: CAISESGRVGYEQYF. The DNA of the CDR3 is TGTGCCATCAGTGAGTCGGGCAGGGTGGGCTACGAGCAGTACTTC.